This T cell receptor beta chain was obtained from a study of shared clonotypes between healthy human individuals. Across the whole study: For every donor, three CD4 naive, three CD4 memory, two CD8 naive and one CD8 memory plates were used. General study results and limits: Rarefaction exposed incomplete sorted-subset sequencing despite large depth.

A note on this clone: Its target is unknown.

This CDR3 comprises 13 residues. The ends lost 8 bases at V and 4 bases at J; junction bases unmatched: 4. Per the germline V gene, CDR1 is SQVTM and CDR2 is ANQGSEA. TCRdb's table, derived via immunoSEQ multiplex PCR, lists solely in-frame clones and lacks some. The data hold millions of clones, with more than 85% observed a single time. Naive CD8 cells lacked CD45RO, underwent positive selection for CCR7 and left out terminally differentiated effector memory CD45RA+ cells. Donors comprised only Caucasian adults living in Nashville, Tennessee. The rearrangement links TRBV29-1 to TRBJ2-3; 12 bases line up with TRBD2. The TCR was taken from a man between 18 and 29 years old in good health. Some clones in this sample may be carry-over from other donors' samples. Sequencing was performed on naive CD8+ T cells from PBMCs. The chain's CDR3 is CSISSGRADTQYF. The CDR3, as DNA: TGCAGCATTTCTAGCGGGAGGGCAGATACGCAGTATTTT.